The entry that follows covers one T cell receptor beta chain sequence. Antigen unknown. The data are from a study of identical twins. Findings and limits, study-wide: It was possible that invariant MAIT and iNKT cells partly confounded the zero-insertion analyses. Where out-of-frame alpha sequences were twin-shared, they showed excess low generation probability.

Trimming cost V 1 base and J 3 bases, with 16 bases left between them. The CDR3 extends over 16 amino acids. Unique molecular identifiers were in the cDNA, with template-switch universal primer binding. TCRdb reanalysed the 5' RACE reads using MiXCR and keeps one entry per CDR3 protein. The sample has 750,000 to 950,000 distinct CDR3 sequences, about 12% seen once; the top ten hold about 1.5%. These data are also associated with another study on yellow fever vaccine responses in identical twins.

Sample: PBMCs. This clonotype was obtained from a woman between 18 and 29 years old in good health. The chain employs TRBV12-3 or TRBV12-4 and TRBJ2-7; D is unresolved. The DNA of the CDR3 is TGTGCCAGCAGTTTAGAGGGCATAAGATGGGACTACGAGCAGTACTTC. Translation gives CASSLEGIRWDYEQYF.